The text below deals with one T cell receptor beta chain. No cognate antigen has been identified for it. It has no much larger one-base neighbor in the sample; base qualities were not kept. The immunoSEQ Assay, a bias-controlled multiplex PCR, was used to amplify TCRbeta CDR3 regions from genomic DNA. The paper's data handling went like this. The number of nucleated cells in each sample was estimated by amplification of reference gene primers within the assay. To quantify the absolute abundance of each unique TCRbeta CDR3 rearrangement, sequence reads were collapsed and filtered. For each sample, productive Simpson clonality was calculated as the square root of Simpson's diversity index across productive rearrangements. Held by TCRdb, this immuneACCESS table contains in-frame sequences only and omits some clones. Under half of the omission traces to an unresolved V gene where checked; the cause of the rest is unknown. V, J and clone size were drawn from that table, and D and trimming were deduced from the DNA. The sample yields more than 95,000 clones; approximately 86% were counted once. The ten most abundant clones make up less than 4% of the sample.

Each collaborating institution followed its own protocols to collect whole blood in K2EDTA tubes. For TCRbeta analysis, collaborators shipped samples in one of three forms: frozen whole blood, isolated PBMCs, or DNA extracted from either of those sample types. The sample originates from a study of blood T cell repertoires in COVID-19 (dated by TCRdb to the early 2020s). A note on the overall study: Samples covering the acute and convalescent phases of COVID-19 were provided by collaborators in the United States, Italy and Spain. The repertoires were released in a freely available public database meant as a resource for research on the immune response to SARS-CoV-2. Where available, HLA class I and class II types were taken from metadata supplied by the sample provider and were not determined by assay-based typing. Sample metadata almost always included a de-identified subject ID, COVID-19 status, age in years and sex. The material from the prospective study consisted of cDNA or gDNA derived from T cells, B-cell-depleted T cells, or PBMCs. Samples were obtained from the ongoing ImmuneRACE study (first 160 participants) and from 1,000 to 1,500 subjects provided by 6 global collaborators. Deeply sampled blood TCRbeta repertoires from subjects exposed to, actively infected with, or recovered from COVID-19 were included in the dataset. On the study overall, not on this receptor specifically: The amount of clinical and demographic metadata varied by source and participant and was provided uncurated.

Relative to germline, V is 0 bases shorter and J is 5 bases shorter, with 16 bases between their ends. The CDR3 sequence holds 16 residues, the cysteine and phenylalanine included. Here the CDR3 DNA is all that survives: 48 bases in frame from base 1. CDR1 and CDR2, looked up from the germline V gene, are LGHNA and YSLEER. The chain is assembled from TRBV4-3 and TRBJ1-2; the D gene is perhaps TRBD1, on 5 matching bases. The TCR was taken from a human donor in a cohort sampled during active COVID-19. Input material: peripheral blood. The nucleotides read TGCGCCAGCAGCCAAGATTTTGAAGGGGTGATTTATGGCTACACCTTC. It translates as CASSQDFEGVIYGYTF.